What follows describes a single T cell receptor (beta chain). This CDR3 is built from 13 residues. Germline CDR1 reads SQVTM; CDR2 reads ANQGSEA. Trimming stripped 1 base from V and 2 bases from J, with 7 bases between. Sequenced material consisted of expressed TCRB transcripts (all of the isolated RNA was reverse transcribed). Only in-frame clones appear in the TCRdb table, and some are missing; sequencing was by immunoSEQ multiplex PCR. The sample consists of fewer than 500,000 clones, roughly 14% of them appearing once. The sample belongs to a study of beta chain features in type 1 diabetes. On the study more broadly: Across every sample, over 100 million sorted cells were examined in total.

V usage is TRBV29-1 and J usage is TRBJ2-3, with D possibly matching TRBD1 (6 bases). This sequence was found in a man aged 30-40 years in good health. The specimen was naive CD4+ T cells from blood. DNA of the CDR3: TGCAGCGTTGAAGGGACAGTCACAGATACGCAGTATTTT. Its protein is CSVEGTVTDTQYF.